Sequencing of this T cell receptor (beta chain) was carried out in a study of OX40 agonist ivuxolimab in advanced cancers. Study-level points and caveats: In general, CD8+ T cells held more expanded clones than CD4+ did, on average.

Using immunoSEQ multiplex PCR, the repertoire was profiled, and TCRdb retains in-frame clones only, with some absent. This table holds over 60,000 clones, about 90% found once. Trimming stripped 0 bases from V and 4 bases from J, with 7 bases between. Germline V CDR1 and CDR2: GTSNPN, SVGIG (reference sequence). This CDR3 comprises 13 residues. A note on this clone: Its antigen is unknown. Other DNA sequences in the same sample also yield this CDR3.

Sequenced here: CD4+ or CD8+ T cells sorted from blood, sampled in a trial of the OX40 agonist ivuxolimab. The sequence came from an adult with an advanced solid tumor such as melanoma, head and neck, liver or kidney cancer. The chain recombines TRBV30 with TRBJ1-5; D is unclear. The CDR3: CAWSVQDNQPQHF. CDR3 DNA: TGTGCCTGGAGTGTCCAAGATAATCAGCCCCAGCATTTT.